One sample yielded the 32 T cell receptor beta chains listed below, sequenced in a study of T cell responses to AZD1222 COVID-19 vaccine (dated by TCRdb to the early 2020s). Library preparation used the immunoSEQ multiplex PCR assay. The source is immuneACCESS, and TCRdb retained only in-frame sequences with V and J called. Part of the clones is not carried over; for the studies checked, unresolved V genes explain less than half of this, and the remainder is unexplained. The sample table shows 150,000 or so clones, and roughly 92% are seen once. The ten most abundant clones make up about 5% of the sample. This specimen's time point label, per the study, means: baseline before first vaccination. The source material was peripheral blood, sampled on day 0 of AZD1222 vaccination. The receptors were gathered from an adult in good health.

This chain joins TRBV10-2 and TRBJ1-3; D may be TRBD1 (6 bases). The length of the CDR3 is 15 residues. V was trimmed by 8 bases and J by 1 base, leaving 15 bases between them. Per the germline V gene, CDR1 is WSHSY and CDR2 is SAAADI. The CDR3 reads CASGDTRGSGNTIYF. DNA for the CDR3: TGCGCCAGCGGGGACACTCGAGGTTCTGGAAACACCATATATTTT.

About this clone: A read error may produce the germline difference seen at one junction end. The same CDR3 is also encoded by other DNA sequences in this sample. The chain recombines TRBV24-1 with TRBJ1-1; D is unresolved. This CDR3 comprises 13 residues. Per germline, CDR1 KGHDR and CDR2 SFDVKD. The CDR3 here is CATRPSEGAEAFF. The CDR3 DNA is TGTGCCACCAGGCCCTCGGAGGGCGCTGAAGCCTTCTTT.

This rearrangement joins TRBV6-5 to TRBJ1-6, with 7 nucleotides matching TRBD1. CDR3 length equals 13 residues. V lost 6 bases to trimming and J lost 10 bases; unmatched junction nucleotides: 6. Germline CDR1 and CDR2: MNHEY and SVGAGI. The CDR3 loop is CASSTQGESPLHF. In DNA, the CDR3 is TGTGCCAGCAGCACGCAGGGGGAATCACCCCTCCACTTT.

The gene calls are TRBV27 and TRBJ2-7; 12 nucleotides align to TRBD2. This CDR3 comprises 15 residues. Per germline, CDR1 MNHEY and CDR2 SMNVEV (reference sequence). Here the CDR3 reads CATSPLASGRDEQYF. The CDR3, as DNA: TGTGCGACCTCCCCTTTGGCTAGCGGGAGGGACGAGCAGTACTTC.

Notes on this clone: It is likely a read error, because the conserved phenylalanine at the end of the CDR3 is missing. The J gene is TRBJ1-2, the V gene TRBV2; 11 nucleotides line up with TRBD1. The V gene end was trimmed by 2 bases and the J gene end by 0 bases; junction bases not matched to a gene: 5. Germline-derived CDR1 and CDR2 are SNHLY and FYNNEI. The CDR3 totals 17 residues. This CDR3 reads CASSEPRDRGSNYGYTL. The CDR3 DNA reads TGTGCCAGCAGTGAACCCCGGGACAGGGGGTCTAACTATGGCTACACCCTC.

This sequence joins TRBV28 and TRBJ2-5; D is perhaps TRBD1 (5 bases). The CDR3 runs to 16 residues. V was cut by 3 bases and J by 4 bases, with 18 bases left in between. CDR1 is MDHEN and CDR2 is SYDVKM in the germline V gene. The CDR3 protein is CASSFSTVNLRETQYF. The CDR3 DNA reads TGTGCCAGCAGTTTCTCGACAGTGAACCTTAGAGAGACCCAGTACTTC.

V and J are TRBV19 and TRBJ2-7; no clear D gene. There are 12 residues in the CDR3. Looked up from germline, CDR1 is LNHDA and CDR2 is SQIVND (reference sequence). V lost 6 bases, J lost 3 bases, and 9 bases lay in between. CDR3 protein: CASRDPNYEQYF. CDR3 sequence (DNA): TGTGCCAGTAGGGACCCTAACTACGAGCAGTACTTC.

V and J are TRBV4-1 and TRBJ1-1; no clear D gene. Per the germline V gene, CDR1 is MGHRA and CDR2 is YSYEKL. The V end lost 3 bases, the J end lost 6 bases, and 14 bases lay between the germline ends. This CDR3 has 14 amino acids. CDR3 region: CASSHPVAVSEAFF. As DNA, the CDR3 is TGCGCCAGCAGCCACCCCGTGGCAGTGTCTGAAGCTTTCTTT.

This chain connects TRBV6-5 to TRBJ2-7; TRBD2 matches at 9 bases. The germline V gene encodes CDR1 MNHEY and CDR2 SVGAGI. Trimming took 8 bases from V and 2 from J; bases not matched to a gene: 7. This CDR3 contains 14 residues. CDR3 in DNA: TGTGCCAGCCCGAGCGGGAGGTACCCCTACGAGCAGTACTTC. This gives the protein CASPSGRYPYEQYF.

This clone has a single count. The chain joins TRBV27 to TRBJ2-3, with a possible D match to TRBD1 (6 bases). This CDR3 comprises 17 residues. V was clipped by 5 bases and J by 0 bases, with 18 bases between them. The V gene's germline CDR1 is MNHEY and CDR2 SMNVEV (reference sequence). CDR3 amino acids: CASSRGLRGGSTDTQYF. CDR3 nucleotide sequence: TGTGCCAGCAGTCGGGGTCTCAGGGGCGGGAGCACAGATACGCAGTATTTT.

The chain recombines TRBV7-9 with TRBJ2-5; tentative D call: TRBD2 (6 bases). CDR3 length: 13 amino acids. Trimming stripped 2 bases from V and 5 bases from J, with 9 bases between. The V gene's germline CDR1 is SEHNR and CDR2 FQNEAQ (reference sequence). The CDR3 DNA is TGTGCCAGCAGCTTACTGGGGGGTGAGACCCAGTACTTC. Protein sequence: CASSLLGGETQYF. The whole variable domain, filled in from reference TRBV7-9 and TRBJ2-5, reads DTGVSQNPRHKITKRGQNVTFRCDPISEHNRLYWYRQTLGQGPEFLTYFQNEAQLEKSRLLSDRFSAERPKGSFSTLEIQRTEQGDSAMYLCASSLLGGETQYFGPGTRLLVL.

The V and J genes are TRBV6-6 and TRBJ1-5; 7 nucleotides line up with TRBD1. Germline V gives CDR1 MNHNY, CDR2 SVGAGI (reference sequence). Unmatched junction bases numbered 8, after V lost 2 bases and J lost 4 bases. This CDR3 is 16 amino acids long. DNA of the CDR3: TGTGCCAGCAGTTACCCTCAGGGGGAGAAGAATCAGCCCCAGCATTTT. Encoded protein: CASSYPQGEKNQPQHF.

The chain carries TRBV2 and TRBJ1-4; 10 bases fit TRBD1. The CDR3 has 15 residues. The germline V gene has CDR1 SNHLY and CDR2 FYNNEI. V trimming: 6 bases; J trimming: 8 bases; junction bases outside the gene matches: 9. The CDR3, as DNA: TGTGCCAGCAGCGGGGACAGGGGCTCGGGAGAAAAACTGTTTTTT. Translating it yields CASSGDRGSGEKLFF.

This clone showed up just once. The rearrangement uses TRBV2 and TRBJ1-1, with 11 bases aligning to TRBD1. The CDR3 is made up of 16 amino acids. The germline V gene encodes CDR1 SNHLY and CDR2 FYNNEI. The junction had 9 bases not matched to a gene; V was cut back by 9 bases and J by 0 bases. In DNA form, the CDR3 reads TGTGCCAGGACGGGACAGGGGGGAACTATGAACACTGAAGCTTTCTTT. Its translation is CARTGQGGTMNTEAFF. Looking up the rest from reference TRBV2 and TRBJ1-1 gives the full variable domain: EPEVTQTPSHQVTQMGQEVILRCVPISNHLYFYWYRQILGQKVEFLVSFYNNEISEKSEIFDDQFSVERPDGSNFTLKIRSTKLEDSAMYFCARTGQGGTMNTEAFFGQGTRLTVV.

CDR3 coding DNA: TGTGCCTCCGGACAGGAACTATGGGGTACGCAGTATTTT. It encodes CASGQELWGTQYF. The chain carries TRBV12-3 or TRBV12-4 and TRBJ2-3; 7 nucleotides match TRBD1. J was trimmed by 8 bases and V by 11 bases; bases with no gene match: 13. This CDR3 is 13 amino acids long.

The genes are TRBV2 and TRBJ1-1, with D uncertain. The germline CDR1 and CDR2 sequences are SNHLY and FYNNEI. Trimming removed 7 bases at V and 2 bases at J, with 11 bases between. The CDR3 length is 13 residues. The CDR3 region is CASKEQTNTEAFF. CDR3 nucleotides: TGTGCCAGCAAGGAACAGACAAACACTGAAGCTTTCTTT.

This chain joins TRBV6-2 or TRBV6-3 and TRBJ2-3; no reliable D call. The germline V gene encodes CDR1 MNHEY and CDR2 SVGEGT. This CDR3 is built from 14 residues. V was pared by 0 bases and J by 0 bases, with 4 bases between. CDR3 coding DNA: TGTGCCAGCAGTTACTCCGACAGCACAGATACGCAGTATTTT. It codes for CASSYSDSTDTQYF.

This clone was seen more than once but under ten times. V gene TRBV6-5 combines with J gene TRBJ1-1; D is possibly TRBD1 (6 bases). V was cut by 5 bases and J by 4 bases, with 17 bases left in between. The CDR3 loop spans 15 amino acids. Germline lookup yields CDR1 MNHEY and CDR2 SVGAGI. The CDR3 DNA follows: TGTGCCAGCAGTAGAGGGGACATACTGTCCACTGAAGCTTTCTTT. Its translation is CASSRGDILSTEAFF.

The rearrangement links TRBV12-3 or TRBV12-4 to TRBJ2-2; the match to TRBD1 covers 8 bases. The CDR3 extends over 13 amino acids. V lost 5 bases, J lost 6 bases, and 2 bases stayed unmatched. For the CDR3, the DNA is TGTGCCAGCAGTCCGACAGGGGCCGGGGAGCTGTTTTTT. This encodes CASSPTGAGELFF.

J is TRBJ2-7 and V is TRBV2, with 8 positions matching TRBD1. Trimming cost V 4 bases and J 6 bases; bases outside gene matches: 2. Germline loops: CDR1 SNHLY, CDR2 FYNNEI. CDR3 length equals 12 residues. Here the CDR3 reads CASSGQGFEQYF. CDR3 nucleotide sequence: TGTGCCAGCAGTGGACAGGGGTTCGAGCAGTACTTC.

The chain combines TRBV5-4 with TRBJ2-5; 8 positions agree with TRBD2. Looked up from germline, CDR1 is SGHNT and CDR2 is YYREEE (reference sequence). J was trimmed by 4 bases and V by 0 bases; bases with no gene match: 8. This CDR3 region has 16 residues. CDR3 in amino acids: CASSLAGGVLGETQYF. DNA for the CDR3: TGTGCCAGCAGCTTGGCGGGAGGGGTATTAGGAGAGACCCAGTACTTC.

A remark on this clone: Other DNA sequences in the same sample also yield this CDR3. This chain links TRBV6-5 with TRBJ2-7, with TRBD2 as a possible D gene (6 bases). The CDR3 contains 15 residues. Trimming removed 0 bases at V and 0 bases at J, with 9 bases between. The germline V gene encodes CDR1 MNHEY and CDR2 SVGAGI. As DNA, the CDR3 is TGTGCCAGCAGTTACTCAACCGGGGGCTCCTACGAGCAGTACTTC. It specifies CASSYSTGGSYEQYF.

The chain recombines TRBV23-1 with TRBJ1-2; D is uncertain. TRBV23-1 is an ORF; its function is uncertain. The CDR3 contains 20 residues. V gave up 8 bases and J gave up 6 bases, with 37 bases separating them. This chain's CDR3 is CASVPSPRTTHFPGDHGYTF. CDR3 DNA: TGCGCCAGCGTCCCATCTCCGAGGACCACTCATTTTCCTGGGGATCATGGCTACACCTTC.

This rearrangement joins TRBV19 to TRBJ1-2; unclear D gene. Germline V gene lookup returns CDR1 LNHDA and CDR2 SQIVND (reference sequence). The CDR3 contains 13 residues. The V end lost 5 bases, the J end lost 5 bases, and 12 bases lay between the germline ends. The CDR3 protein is CASSATQTYGYTF. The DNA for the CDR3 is TGTGCCAGTAGTGCGACCCAGACATATGGCTACACCTTC.

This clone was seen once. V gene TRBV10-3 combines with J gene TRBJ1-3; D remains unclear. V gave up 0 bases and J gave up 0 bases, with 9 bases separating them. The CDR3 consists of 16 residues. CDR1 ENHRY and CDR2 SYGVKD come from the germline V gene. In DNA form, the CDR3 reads TGTGCCATCAGTGAGTCTCGGGATTACTCTGGAAACACCATATATTTT. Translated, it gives CAISESRDYSGNTIYF.

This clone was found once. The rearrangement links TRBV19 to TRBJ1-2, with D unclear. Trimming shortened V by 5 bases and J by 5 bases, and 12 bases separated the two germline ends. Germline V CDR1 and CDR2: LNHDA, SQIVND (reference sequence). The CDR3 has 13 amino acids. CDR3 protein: CASSYWAKYGYTF. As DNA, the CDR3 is TGTGCCAGTAGTTATTGGGCGAAATATGGCTACACCTTC.

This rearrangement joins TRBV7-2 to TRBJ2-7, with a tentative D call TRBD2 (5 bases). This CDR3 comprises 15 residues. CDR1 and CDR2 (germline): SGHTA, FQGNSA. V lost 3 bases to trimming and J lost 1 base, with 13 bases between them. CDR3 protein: CASSFRGRESYEQYF. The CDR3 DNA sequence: TGTGCCAGCAGCTTCCGGGGTCGGGAATCCTACGAGCAGTACTTC.

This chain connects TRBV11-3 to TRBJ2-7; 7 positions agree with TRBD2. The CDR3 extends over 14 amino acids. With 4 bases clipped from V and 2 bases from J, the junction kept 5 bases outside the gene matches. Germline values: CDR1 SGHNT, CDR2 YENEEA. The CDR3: CASSSGRGAYEQYF. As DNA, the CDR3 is TGTGCCAGCAGCTCGGGACGGGGGGCCTACGAGCAGTACTTC.

CDR3 DNA: TGTGCCAGCAGAAAGGGGACTAGCGGGGATACCTACGAGCAGTACTTC. Protein product: CASRKGTSGDTYEQYF. This rearrangement joins TRBV28 to TRBJ2-7; 13 nucleotides match TRBD2. The CDR3 runs to 16 residues. V shed 6 bases and J 2 bases; nucleotides not matched to a gene: 7. Looked up from germline, CDR1 is MDHEN and CDR2 is SYDVKM.

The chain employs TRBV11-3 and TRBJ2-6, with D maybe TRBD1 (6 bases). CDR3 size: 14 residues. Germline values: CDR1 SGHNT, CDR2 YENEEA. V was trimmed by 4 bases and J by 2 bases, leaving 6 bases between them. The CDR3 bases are TGTGCCAGCAGCTCAGGGGCTGGGGCCAACGTCCTGACTTTC. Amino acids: CASSSGAGANVLTF.

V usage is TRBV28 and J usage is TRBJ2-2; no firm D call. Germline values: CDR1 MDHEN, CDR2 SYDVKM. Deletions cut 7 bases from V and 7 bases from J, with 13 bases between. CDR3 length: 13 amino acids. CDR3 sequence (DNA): TGTGCCAGCACCTATGCGGCCAGCGGGGAGCTGTTTTTT. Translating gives CASTYAASGELFF.

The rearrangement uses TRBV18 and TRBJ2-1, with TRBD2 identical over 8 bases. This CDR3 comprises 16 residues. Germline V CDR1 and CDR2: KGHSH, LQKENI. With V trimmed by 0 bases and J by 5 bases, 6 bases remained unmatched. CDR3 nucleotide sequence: TGTGCCAGCTCACCACCGAGGCTTAGCGGGGACAATGAGCAGTTCTTC. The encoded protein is CASSPPRLSGDNEQFF.